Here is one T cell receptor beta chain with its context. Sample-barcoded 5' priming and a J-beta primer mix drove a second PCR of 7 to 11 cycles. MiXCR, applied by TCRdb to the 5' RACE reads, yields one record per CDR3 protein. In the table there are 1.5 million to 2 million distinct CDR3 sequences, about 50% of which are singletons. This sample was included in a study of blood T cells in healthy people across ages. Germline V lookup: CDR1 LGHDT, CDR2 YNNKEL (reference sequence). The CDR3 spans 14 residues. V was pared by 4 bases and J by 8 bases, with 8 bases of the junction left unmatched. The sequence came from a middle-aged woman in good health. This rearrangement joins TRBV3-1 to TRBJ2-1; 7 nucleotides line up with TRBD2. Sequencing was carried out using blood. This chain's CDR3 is CASSRRLADDEQFF. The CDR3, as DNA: TGTGCCAGCAGCCGCCGACTAGCCGACGATGAGCAGTTCTTC.